The rows below give T cell receptor beta chains drawn from one sample of a study of CD8 T cells in Susac syndrome. TCRdb processed the immunoSEQ multiplex PCR reads anew with MiXCR; each CDR3 protein has one entry. The sample carries 160,000 or so distinct CDR3 sequences, roughly 94% recorded once. Material: CD4+ T cells from PBMCs. Source of these receptors: a human donor with Susac syndrome. Each CDR3 is given with its conserved first and last residue. D genes are given only for firm matches. A clone size is listed for some rows: how often the clone was seen (once, few, many), or a class if it is expanded.

>TRBJ1-2|.|TRBV6-5|TRBD1
CASSSDRGIRGYTF
>TRBJ2-7|.|TRBV7-2|TRBD1
CASSLRTGDALEQYF
>TRBJ2-4|.|TRBV2|TRBD1
CASMTGMAKNIQYF
>TRBJ2-5|.|TRBV5-1|TRBD1
CASSPYGQGASETQYF
>TRBJ2-1|.|TRBV7-2|.
CASSLGSGRGNEQFF
>TRBJ2-1|.|TRBV29-1|.
CSVEGGAGSYNEQFF
>TRBJ2-5|few|TRBV7-2|TRBD2
CASSSKAGVGETQYF
>TRBJ2-5|.|TRBV4-2|TRBD2
CASSQGRLAGQSTQYF
>TRBJ2-5|.|TRBV2|TRBD1
CARKTGGFQETQYF
>TRBJ2-1|.|TRBV24-1|TRBD2
CATSDASGGYDNEQFF
>TRBJ1-1|.|TRBV7-2|.
CASRPSTQKNTEAFF
>TRBJ1-2|.|TRBV9|.
CASSVVTGASGYTF
>TRBJ1-5|.|TRBV15|.
CATSRDPLGGWQPQHF
>TRBJ1-1|.|TRBV20-1|TRBD1
CSAKVTGGYPNTEAFF
>TRBJ1-1|.|TRBV19|.
CASSAPMAGEAFF
>TRBJ2-3|.|TRBV20-1|.
CSAIVRGPDTQYF
>TRBJ1-5|.|TRBV30|.
CAWKGKGDQPQHF
>TRBJ1-4|.|TRBV27|.
CASSLKGVATNEKLFF
>TRBJ1-1|.|TRBV27|.
CASSTHRNTEAFF
>TRBJ1-4|.|TRBV13|.
CASSLGRSQHEKLFF
>TRBJ2-7|.|TRBV9|.
CASSPGPHGPYGQYF
>TRBJ1-2|.|TRBV9|TRBD1
CASSTIQGAGGYTF
>TRBJ2-3|.|TRBV20-1|TRBD2
CSALRLAGSTDTQYF
>TRBJ2-7|.|TRBV7-2|.
CASSLIYEQYF
>TRBJ2-2|.|TRBV11-2|.
CASSSRGGTGELFF
>TRBJ2-7|.|TRBV19|.
CASSQNRDEQYF
>TRBJ1-1|.|TRBV12-3/TRBV12-4|.
CASSTTEPKKAFF
>TRBJ2-1|.|TRBV27|TRBD2
CASSQPGLALSEQFF
>TRBJ1-5|.|TRBV30|TRBD1
CAWKIGTADNQPQHF
>TRBJ1-1|.|TRBV5-6|TRBD1
CASSAKQGARMNTEAFF
>TRBJ1-1|.|TRBV5-1|.
CASSLMADTEAFF
>TRBJ1-2|.|TRBV29-1|TRBD1
CSVVYRLDRVRGGYTF
>TRBJ1-6|.|TRBV10-2|.
CATSRDGDNSPLHF
>TRBJ1-5|.|TRBV12-3/TRBV12-4|.
CASSPATGSSNQPQHF
>TRBJ2-5|once|TRBV6-4|TRBD2
CASTCSGVGTETQYF
>TRBJ2-7|.|TRBV7-9|TRBD2
CASSSHRGGTYEQYF
>TRBJ1-1|.|TRBV20-1|.
CSARDRQGVAAFF
>TRBJ1-1|.|TRBV3-1|.
CASSHTTGKTEAFF
>TRBJ1-1|once|TRBV6-1|.
CASSEGRYTEAFF
>TRBJ1-1|once|TRBV30|.
CAWSDGLKGRTFF
>TRBJ2-7|.|TRBV20-1|TRBD1
CSATSTGLNNYEQYF
>TRBJ1-2|.|TRBV20-1|.
CSAGKNREGSYGYTF
>TRBJ2-1|.|TRBV12-3/TRBV12-4|.
CASSGLWGEQFF
>TRBJ2-1|.|TRBV29-1|.
CSVGQGGSYNEQFF
>TRBJ2-7|.|TRBV10-3|.
CAIGGAKDEQYF
>TRBJ1-1|few|TRBV12-3/TRBV12-4|.
CASSFSGTEAFF
>TRBJ2-1|once|TRBV24-1|TRBD1
CATSDIRQGNEQFF
>TRBJ1-1|.|TRBV2|.
CASSEKGSREAFF
>TRBJ2-1|.|TRBV2|TRBD2
CASSSRGGDGEQFF
>TRBJ2-1|.|TRBV14|.
CASSPQGTDEQFF
>TRBJ1-1|.|TRBV3-1|.
CASSRGTLIF
>TRBJ2-5|.|TRBV4-3|TRBD2
CASSQESGGYAETQYF
>TRBJ2-3|.|TRBV25-1|.
CASSEYTDTQYF
>TRBJ1-2|.|TRBV4-3|.
CASSQGVWGYGYTF
>TRBJ2-3|.|TRBV20-1|TRBD1
CSAGQGAVTDTQYF